Listed below are T cell receptor beta chains from one sample, sequenced in a study of blood T cell repertoires in COVID-19. Only in-frame clones appear in the TCRdb table, and some are missing; sequencing was by immunoSEQ multiplex PCR. Of roughly 140,000 clones in the sample, approximately 82% were seen once. Sample: peripheral blood. The receptors come from a man aged 55 to 70 with active or convalescent COVID-19. Each CDR3 is given with its conserved first and last residue. Each record gives: V gene, clone size, D gene, CDR3 length, J gene, CDR3 DNA, CDR3 protein. A D gene is named only where the DNA matches it firmly. Size tells how often a clone was seen (once, few, many) or the class of an expanded clone, and some rows leave it out.

v_gene: TRBV6-4
abundance: NA
d_gene: TRBD1
len: 14
j_gene: TRBJ2-7
CDR3nt: TGTGCCAGCGAGAACCAGGGGGTCTCCTACGAGCAGTACTTC
CDR3aa: CASENQGVSYEQYF

v_gene: TRBV19
abundance: few
d_gene: NA
len: 13
j_gene: TRBJ1-2
CDR3nt: TGTGCCAGTAGTATCCTTGCTAACTATGGCTACACCTTC
CDR3aa: CASSILANYGYTF

v_gene: TRBV7-8
abundance: NA
d_gene: NA
len: 13
j_gene: TRBJ1-3
CDR3nt: TGTGCCAGCAGCGAGAGCTCTGGAAACACCATATATTTT
CDR3aa: CASSESSGNTIYF

v_gene: TRBV19
abundance: NA
d_gene: TRBD2
len: 15
j_gene: TRBJ2-1
CDR3nt: TGTGCCAGTAGTGAGAAGCGGGGGGGCCCCCATGAGCAGTTCTTC
CDR3aa: CASSEKRGGPHEQFF

v_gene: TRBV7-6
abundance: NA
d_gene: NA
len: 17
j_gene: TRBJ2-5
CDR3nt: TGTGCCAGCAGCTTAGGATTAGTGAGTGGGAGTGGAGAGACCCAGTACTTC
CDR3aa: CASSLGLVSGSGETQYF

v_gene: TRBV4-3
abundance: NA
d_gene: NA
len: 13
j_gene: TRBJ2-3
CDR3nt: TGCGCCAGCAGCCGGACTAGCACAGATACGCAGTATTTT
CDR3aa: CASSRTSTDTQYF

v_gene: TRBV18
abundance: NA
d_gene: NA
len: 12
j_gene: TRBJ1-1
CDR3nt: TGTGCCAGCTCACGCGAGTACACTGAAGCTTTCTTT
CDR3aa: CASSREYTEAFF

v_gene: TRBV6-5
abundance: once
d_gene: NA
len: 16
j_gene: TRBJ2-2
CDR3nt: TGTGCCAGCAGTTACCCGCTAGGGGGAAACACCGGGGAGCTGTTTTTT
CDR3aa: CASSYPLGGNTGELFF

v_gene: TRBV2
abundance: NA
d_gene: NA
len: 12
j_gene: TRBJ2-3
CDR3nt: TGTGCCAGCACCCCCGTCACAGATACGCAGTATTTT
CDR3aa: CASTPVTDTQYF

v_gene: TRBV4-3
abundance: NA
d_gene: NA
len: 15
j_gene: TRBJ1-2
CDR3nt: TGCGCCAGCAGCCACCAAGTACAGGGACGCTATGGCTACACCTTC
CDR3aa: CASSHQVQGRYGYTF

v_gene: TRBV4-3
abundance: once
d_gene: NA
len: 17
j_gene: TRBJ2-1
CDR3nt: TGCGCCAGCAGCCAAGTCATACTAGGCGGAACGTACAATGAGCAGTTCTTC
CDR3aa: CASSQVILGGTYNEQFF

v_gene: TRBV4-1
abundance: NA
d_gene: TRBD2
len: 16
j_gene: TRBJ2-1
CDR3nt: TGCGCCAGCAGCCAGCCGGGACTAGCGGGATATAATGAGCAGTTCTTC
CDR3aa: CASSQPGLAGYNEQFF

v_gene: TRBV10-2
abundance: NA
d_gene: TRBD1
len: 17
j_gene: TRBJ1-1
CDR3nt: TGCGCCAGCAGTGAGAGGGCCCCCGGGACAGGGGGCACTGAAGCTTTCTTT
CDR3aa: CASSERAPGTGGTEAFF

v_gene: TRBV5-6
abundance: NA
d_gene: TRBD1
len: 16
j_gene: TRBJ1-6
CDR3nt: TGTGCCAGCAGCGACAGGGACAGGGGGCTCAATTCACCCCTCCACTTT
CDR3aa: CASSDRDRGLNSPLHF

v_gene: TRBV4-3
abundance: NA
d_gene: TRBD1
len: 15
j_gene: TRBJ1-2
CDR3nt: TGCGCCAGCAGCCCTTGGACAGGGTTCAACTATGGCTACACCTTC
CDR3aa: CASSPWTGFNYGYTF

v_gene: TRBV6-5
abundance: NA
d_gene: TRBD1
len: 14
j_gene: TRBJ1-6
CDR3nt: TGTGCCAGTCGGGACAGCAGATATAATTCACCCCTCCACTTT
CDR3aa: CASRDSRYNSPLHF

v_gene: TRBV4-1
abundance: NA
d_gene: NA
len: 13
j_gene: TRBJ1-1
CDR3nt: TGCGCCAGCAGCCAAGATTCCCCCGCAGGAGCTTTCTTT
CDR3aa: CASSQDSPAGAFF

v_gene: TRBV10-1
abundance: NA
d_gene: NA
len: 14
j_gene: TRBJ2-7
CDR3nt: TGCGCCAGCAGCCGGTCCCCTGAGTCCTACGAGCAGTACTTC
CDR3aa: CASSRSPESYEQYF

v_gene: TRBV11-2
abundance: NA
d_gene: TRBD1
len: 19
j_gene: TRBJ2-5
CDR3nt: TGTGCCAGCAGCTTAGAGGGCGGCCCCGGGACAGCTCTAATAGGGACCCAGTACTTC
CDR3aa: CASSLEGGPGTALIGTQYF

v_gene: TRBV11-3
abundance: NA
d_gene: TRBD2
len: 14
j_gene: TRBJ2-2
CDR3nt: TGTGCCAGCAGCTTAGGGACTAGTTCCGGGGAGCTGTTTTTT
CDR3aa: CASSLGTSSGELFF

v_gene: TRBV27
abundance: NA
d_gene: NA
len: 16
j_gene: TRBJ2-1
CDR3nt: TGTGCCAGCCTGACCTTGGGGGGAAGCTCCTACAATGAGCAGTTCTTC
CDR3aa: CASLTLGGSSYNEQFF

v_gene: TRBV29-1
abundance: NA
d_gene: TRBD2
len: 16
j_gene: TRBJ2-2
CDR3nt: TGCAGCGCCTCGGGACTAGCGGGAGGGCACCCCGGGGAGCTGTTTTTT
CDR3aa: CSASGLAGGHPGELFF

v_gene: TRBV6-5
abundance: NA
d_gene: NA
len: 15
j_gene: TRBJ1-2
CDR3nt: TGTGCCAGCAGTTATCGGGCGGGGGCAACCTATGGCTACACCTTC
CDR3aa: CASSYRAGATYGYTF

v_gene: TRBV2
abundance: NA
d_gene: NA
len: 12
j_gene: TRBJ1-4
CDR3nt: TGTGCCAGCGATTTAAGTGGCGAAAAACTGTTTTTT
CDR3aa: CASDLSGEKLFF

v_gene: TRBV19
abundance: once
d_gene: TRBD1
len: 15
j_gene: TRBJ1-6
CDR3nt: TGTGCCAGTAGTATTAACAGGGGAGTAAATTCACCCCTCCACTTT
CDR3aa: CASSINRGVNSPLHF

v_gene: TRBV19
abundance: NA
d_gene: NA
len: 14
j_gene: TRBJ2-1
CDR3nt: TGTGCCAGTAGTATAGATGCGGGAAACAATGAGCAGTTCTTC
CDR3aa: CASSIDAGNNEQFF

v_gene: TRBV9
abundance: few
d_gene: NA
len: 15
j_gene: TRBJ1-2
CDR3nt: TGTGCCAGCAGCGTAAATCCATGGCCTTACTATGGCTACACCTTC
CDR3aa: CASSVNPWPYYGYTF

v_gene: TRBV4-1
abundance: NA
d_gene: NA
len: 16
j_gene: TRBJ1-4
CDR3nt: TGCGCCAGCAGCCAAGAGGCCCGGCCCCCCGGGGAAAAACTGTTTTTT
CDR3aa: CASSQEARPPGEKLFF

v_gene: TRBV19
abundance: NA
d_gene: TRBD1
len: 13
j_gene: TRBJ2-7
CDR3nt: TGTGCCAGTAGTAGGGGACAGGACTACGAGCAGTACTTC
CDR3aa: CASSRGQDYEQYF

v_gene: TRBV11-2
abundance: NA
d_gene: TRBD1
len: 13
j_gene: TRBJ1-4
CDR3nt: TGTGCCAGCAGCAGGACAGGAGGTGAAAAACTGTTTTTT
CDR3aa: CASSRTGGEKLFF

v_gene: TRBV18
abundance: NA
d_gene: NA
len: 14
j_gene: TRBJ1-1
CDR3nt: TGTGCCAGCTCAGAAAACAGGGAGAACACTGAAGCTTTCTTT
CDR3aa: CASSENRENTEAFF

v_gene: TRBV7-7
abundance: NA
d_gene: TRBD2
len: 15
j_gene: TRBJ2-2
CDR3nt: TGTGCTAGCAGCCCACAGCGGGGGGGCGCCGGGGAGCTGTTTTTT
CDR3aa: CASSPQRGGAGELFF

v_gene: TRBV5-1
abundance: NA
d_gene: TRBD1
len: 15
j_gene: TRBJ1-2
CDR3nt: TGCGCCAGCAGCTTAGGGACAGGGGGCCCCTATGGCTACACCTTC
CDR3aa: CASSLGTGGPYGYTF

v_gene: TRBV28
abundance: NA
d_gene: TRBD1
len: 15
j_gene: TRBJ1-4
CDR3nt: TGTGCCAGCAGTTCCTCCGGGACAGGGAGTGAAAAACTGTTTTTT
CDR3aa: CASSSSGTGSEKLFF

v_gene: TRBV18
abundance: NA
d_gene: NA
len: 15
j_gene: TRBJ1-2
CDR3nt: TGTGCCAGCTCACCCGAACTCGGGGGGAGTCATGGCTACACCTTC
CDR3aa: CASSPELGGSHGYTF

v_gene: TRBV6-2/TRBV6-3
abundance: NA
d_gene: TRBD1
len: 15
j_gene: TRBJ2-5
CDR3nt: TGTGCCAGCAGTTACCTACAGGGGAAGCAAGAGACCCAGTACTTC
CDR3aa: CASSYLQGKQETQYF

v_gene: TRBV19
abundance: NA
d_gene: TRBD1
len: 14
j_gene: TRBJ1-1
CDR3nt: TGTGCCAGTAGTCTGACAGGGTTTGGTACTGAAGCTTTCTTT
CDR3aa: CASSLTGFGTEAFF

v_gene: TRBV4-1
abundance: NA
d_gene: TRBD1
len: 15
j_gene: TRBJ2-2
CDR3nt: TGCGCCAGCAGCCGAGGGACAGGGCTCACCGGGGAGCTGTTTTTT
CDR3aa: CASSRGTGLTGELFF

v_gene: TRBV11-3
abundance: NA
d_gene: TRBD2
len: 13
j_gene: TRBJ2-2
CDR3nt: TGTGCCAAGCGGGAGTTGGACACCGGGGAGCTGTTTTTT
CDR3aa: CAKRELDTGELFF

v_gene: TRBV5-1
abundance: NA
d_gene: TRBD1
len: 15
j_gene: TRBJ1-6
CDR3nt: TGCGCCAGCAGCTTGGCCAACAGGGGGCTTTCACCCCTCCACTTT
CDR3aa: CASSLANRGLSPLHF

v_gene: TRBV4-1
abundance: NA
d_gene: TRBD1
len: 20
j_gene: TRBJ1-3
CDR3nt: TGCGCCAGCAGCCAAACCAATATACCCATTGGGACAGTCTCTGGAAACACCATATATTTT
CDR3aa: CASSQTNIPIGTVSGNTIYF

v_gene: TRBV7-6
abundance: NA
d_gene: NA
len: 15
j_gene: TRBJ2-1
CDR3nt: TGTGCCAGCAGCCAGAGGGATAGGTTAGGCAATGAGCAGTTCTTC
CDR3aa: CASSQRDRLGNEQFF

v_gene: TRBV6-4
abundance: once
d_gene: TRBD1
len: 13
j_gene: TRBJ2-1
CDR3nt: TGTGCCAGCAGTGAAGTCGGGACAGGAGTGCAGTTCTTC
CDR3aa: CASSEVGTGVQFF

v_gene: TRBV2
abundance: NA
d_gene: NA
len: 17
j_gene: TRBJ1-2
CDR3nt: TGTGCCAGCAGAGACCGGGACTCTTACGGGGTTAACTATGGCTACACCTTC
CDR3aa: CASRDRDSYGVNYGYTF

v_gene: TRBV18
abundance: NA
d_gene: NA
len: 15
j_gene: TRBJ2-3
CDR3nt: TGTGCCAGCTCAGGTCTCGCAGGGGGCACAGATACGCAGTATTTT
CDR3aa: CASSGLAGGTDTQYF

v_gene: TRBV6-2/TRBV6-3
abundance: NA
d_gene: NA
len: 12
j_gene: TRBJ1-1
CDR3nt: TGTGCCAGCAGTACCAGAAACACTGAAGCTTTCTTT
CDR3aa: CASSTRNTEAFF

v_gene: TRBV19
abundance: NA
d_gene: TRBD1
len: 16
j_gene: TRBJ1-1
CDR3nt: TGTGCCAGTAGGATGAAACAGGGGCAAATGAACACTGAAGCTTTCTTT
CDR3aa: CASRMKQGQMNTEAFF

v_gene: TRBV11-3
abundance: NA
d_gene: NA
len: 15
j_gene: TRBJ2-5
CDR3nt: TGTGCCAGCAAGTTTGGGGGCTCTCAAGGAGAGACCCAGTACTTC
CDR3aa: CASKFGGSQGETQYF

v_gene: TRBV10-3
abundance: NA
d_gene: NA
len: 13
j_gene: TRBJ1-1
CDR3nt: TGTGCCATCAGGACCGACAGTAACACTGAAGCTTTCTTT
CDR3aa: CAIRTDSNTEAFF

v_gene: TRBV10-1
abundance: NA
d_gene: TRBD1
len: 11
j_gene: TRBJ1-1
CDR3nt: TGCGCCAGCAGTGAGGGGACAGCTGCTTTCTTT
CDR3aa: CASSEGTAAFF

v_gene: TRBV7-8
abundance: NA
d_gene: NA
len: 12
j_gene: TRBJ1-2
CDR3nt: TGTGCCAGCAGCTTAGCGGGGGCTGGCTACACCTTC
CDR3aa: CASSLAGAGYTF

v_gene: TRBV2
abundance: NA
d_gene: NA
len: 14
j_gene: TRBJ1-5
CDR3nt: TGTGCCAGCAGTACCGACAGACCCAATCAGCCCCAGCATTTT
CDR3aa: CASSTDRPNQPQHF

v_gene: TRBV9
abundance: NA
d_gene: NA
len: 15
j_gene: TRBJ1-3
CDR3nt: TGTGCCAGCAGCGTTGGGGGCGCGAATGGAAACACCATATATTTT
CDR3aa: CASSVGGANGNTIYF

v_gene: TRBV5-1
abundance: NA
d_gene: TRBD1
len: 13
j_gene: TRBJ2-1
CDR3nt: TGCGCCAGCAGCCTAGGGACAGTCGATGAGCAGTTCTTC
CDR3aa: CASSLGTVDEQFF

v_gene: TRBV7-2
abundance: NA
d_gene: TRBD1
len: 15
j_gene: TRBJ2-6
CDR3nt: TGTGCCAGCAACAAAAGACAGGGCGGGGCCAACGTCCTGACTTTC
CDR3aa: CASNKRQGGANVLTF

v_gene: TRBV27
abundance: NA
d_gene: TRBD2
len: 18
j_gene: TRBJ2-3
CDR3nt: TGTGCCAGCAGTTTGGCGACTAGCGGGCCCGTGTCGGTTAATACGCAGTATTTT
CDR3aa: CASSLATSGPVSVNTQYF

v_gene: TRBV4-1
abundance: NA
d_gene: NA
len: 15
j_gene: TRBJ1-5
CDR3nt: TGCGCCAGCAGCCAATACGGGACATCGGGACAGCCCCAGCATTTT
CDR3aa: CASSQYGTSGQPQHF